This passage covers 27 T cell receptor beta chains from one sample sequenced in a study of cytomegalovirus exposure and HLA in healthy donors. PCR involved 60 Vbeta and 13 Jbeta primers. TCRdb's table, derived via immunoSEQ multiplex PCR, lists solely in-frame clones and lacks some. This specimen shows 170,000 or so clones; the ten leading clones hold roughly 2%. The specimen was PBMCs. The receptors were gathered from a man under 40 in good health and CMV-seronegative.

V is TRBV11-2 and J is TRBJ2-7; 9 positions match TRBD1. Germline CDR1 and CDR2: SGHAT and FQNNGV. V trimming: 6 bases; J trimming: 1 base; junction bases outside the gene matches: 4. CDR3 length equals 14 residues. The CDR3 loop is CASRTTGGSYEQYF. The CDR3 coding sequence is TGTGCCAGCAGGACGACAGGGGGGTCCTACGAGCAGTACTTC.

The V and J genes are TRBV5-1 and TRBJ2-1; perhaps TRBD2 as D (5 bases). Germline loops: CDR1 SGHRS, CDR2 YFSETQ. The CDR3 is 13 amino acids. Between the trimmed V and J ends, which lost 5 bases and 8 bases, there was a span of 14 bases. For the CDR3, the DNA is TGCGCCAGCAGGACGGGGATGTTGGATGAGCAGTTCTTC. It yields the protein CASRTGMLDEQFF.

The chain recombines TRBV9 with TRBJ2-7, with a tentative D call TRBD2 (7 bases). Germline-derived CDR1 and CDR2 are SGDLS and YYNGEE. The CDR3 covers 15 residues. Trimming cost V 0 bases and J 2 bases, with 12 bases left between them. The CDR3 nucleotides read TGTGCCAGCAGCGTAGGGGCGGGGGCAGCCTACGAGCAGTACTTC. Translated, it gives CASSVGAGAAYEQYF.

The gene calls are TRBV19 and TRBJ2-7; 11 bases align to TRBD2. The CDR3 runs 15 residues. Germline loops: CDR1 LNHDA, CDR2 SQIVND (reference sequence). J lost 3 bases, V lost 0 bases, and 1 base had no gene match. The CDR3 nucleotides read TGTGCCAGTAGTATAGACGGGACTAGCGGCTACGAGCAGTACTTC. This codes for CASSIDGTSGYEQYF.

This rearrangement joins TRBV6-5 to TRBJ2-3; tentative D call: TRBD2 (6 bases). CDR1 is MNHEY, CDR2 SVGAGI, per germline. V shed 5 bases and J shed 4 bases, with 13 bases lying between them. CDR3 size: 14 residues. In DNA form, the CDR3 reads TGTGCCAGCAGTCGGGGGATGACTGCAGATACGCAGTATTTT. Protein sequence: CASSRGMTADTQYF.

The chain couples TRBV5-8 to TRBJ2-7; 9 nucleotides line up with TRBD1. The V gene end was trimmed by 6 bases and the J gene end by 6 bases; junction bases not matched to a gene: 13. Looked up from germline, CDR1 is SGHTS and CDR2 is YDEGEE. The CDR3 consists of 15 residues. The CDR3 region is CASIYPGQGRREQYF. Written as DNA, the CDR3 is TGTGCCAGCATCTACCCGGGACAGGGAAGGCGCGAGCAGTACTTC.

The chain combines TRBV6-4 with TRBJ2-7, with D possibly TRBD2 on 5 matching bases. Germline CDR1 and CDR2: MRHNA and SNTAGT. This CDR3 is 18 amino acids long. V gave up 8 bases and J gave up 4 bases, with 30 bases separating them. CDR3 coding DNA: TGTGCCAGCTCCGAGAGGGCTACCATCTCCTACCTTTGGTACGAGCAGTACTTC. Translated: CASSERATISYLWYEQYF.

The chain joins TRBV5-4 to TRBJ2-3; unclear D gene. Germline V gene data show CDR1 as SGHNT and CDR2 as YYREEE (reference sequence). With 3 bases removed from V and 2 bases from J, the gap between germline ends came to 4 bases. The CDR3 length is 12 residues. The CDR3 spells CASSSSTDTQYF. DNA for the CDR3: TGTGCCAGCAGCTCTTCCACAGATACGCAGTATTTT. Full variable domain (rest looked up from reference TRBV5-4 and TRBJ2-3): ETGVTQSPTHLIKTRGQQVTLRCSSQSGHNTVSWYQQALGQGPQFIFQYYREEENGRGNFPPRFSGLQFPNYSSELNVNALELDDSALYLCASSSSTDTQYFGPGTRLTVL.

This chain links TRBV9 with TRBJ1-2, with 9 bases matching TRBD1. Germline loops: CDR1 SGDLS, CDR2 YYNGEE. The CDR3 is 15 amino acids. After removal of 0 bases from V and 4 bases from J, the junction contained 4 bases not matched to a gene. The CDR3, as DNA: TGTGCCAGCAGCGTAGGACAGGGGGTGGGCTATGGCTACACCTTC. This sequence encodes CASSVGQGVGYGYTF. Using reference TRBV9 and TRBJ1-2 for the parts outside the CDR3, the full variable domain is DSGVTQTPKHLITATGQRVTLRCSPRSGDLSVYWYQQSLDQGLQFLIQYYNGEERAKGNILERFSAQQFPDLHSELNLSSLELGDSALYFCASSVGQGVGYGYTFGSGTRLTVV.

The chain combines TRBV7-9 with TRBJ1-2, with D uncertain. V shed 1 base and J shed 7 bases, with 7 bases lying between them. CDR3 size: 12 residues. In germline, CDR1 is SEHNR, CDR2 FQNEAQ (reference sequence). The CDR3, as DNA: TGTGCCAGCAGCTTAGGGGCGATTGGCTACACCTTC. This gives the protein CASSLGAIGYTF.

This chain connects TRBV19 to TRBJ1-5; D remains ambiguous. This CDR3 has 15 residues. V lost 3 bases to trimming and J lost 4 bases, with 13 bases between them. CDR1 and CDR2 (germline): LNHDA, SQIVND (reference sequence). CDR3 sequence: CASSMLLLLNQPQHF. CDR3 bases: TGTGCCAGTAGTATGTTACTACTCTTGAATCAGCCCCAGCATTTT.

The chain carries TRBV5-1 and TRBJ2-5; the match to TRBD2 covers 9 bases. The CDR3 length is 17 residues. Per germline, CDR1 SGHRS and CDR2 YFSETQ. With 1 base clipped from V and 5 bases from J, the junction kept 12 bases outside the gene matches. The CDR3 nucleotides are TGCGCCAGCAGCTTGCGCGGACTAGCGTTAGGCGGGGAGACCCAGTACTTC. It translates to CASSLRGLALGGETQYF.

J is TRBJ1-3 and V is TRBV5-6; the match to TRBD1 covers 7 bases. CDR1 SGHDT and CDR2 YYEEEE come from the germline V gene. CDR3 length: 17 amino acids. The trim removed 4 bases at V and 3 bases at J, leaving 13 bases unmatched. Here the CDR3 DNA reads TGTGCCAGCAGCACCGCACTCAACGGACAGGTTGGAAACACCATATATTTT. It codes for CASSTALNGQVGNTIYF.

CDR3 protein: CASSFDRGEKLFF. In DNA form, the CDR3 reads TGTGCCAGCAGCTTCGACAGGGGTGAAAAACTGTTTTTT. The chain has TRBV11-2 and TRBJ1-4; TRBD1 aligns across 8 bases. The CDR3 has 13 residues. CDR1 is SGHAT and CDR2 is FQNNGV in the germline V gene. V lost 3 bases to trimming and J lost 7 bases; unmatched junction nucleotides: 1.

J is TRBJ1-2 and V is TRBV7-9, with 7 bases that match TRBD1. The CDR3 contains 11 residues. Germline CDR1 reads SEHNR; CDR2 reads FQNEAQ (reference sequence). V lost 4 bases and J lost 12; bases outside the gene matches: 5. The CDR3 DNA reads TGTGCCAGCAGCTATACAGGGGAGAACACCTTC. Residues: CASSYTGENTF.

This rearrangement joins TRBV11-2 to TRBJ1-2, with D possibly matching TRBD1 (5 bases). In germline, CDR1 is SGHAT, CDR2 FQNNGV. This CDR3 contains 16 residues. Trimming removed 1 base from V and 8 bases from J, with 20 bases in between. CDR3 sequence (DNA): TGTGCCAGCAGCTTAGCCTTAGCGGGGACCCAACCCGGCTACACCTTC. Translated: CASSLALAGTQPGYTF.

This chain uses TRBV6-1 with TRBJ2-1, with 10 bases matching TRBD2. Trimming took 8 bases from V and 9 from J; bases not matched to a gene: 7. The CDR3 extends over 13 amino acids. Germline CDR1 and CDR2: MNHNS and SASEGT. In DNA, the CDR3 is TGTGCCAGCGGACTAGCGGCGTTCGGTGAGCAGTTCTTC. Translating gives CASGLAAFGEQFF.

The rearrangement uses TRBV11-3 and TRBJ2-1; 7 positions agree with TRBD2. Germline V gives CDR1 SGHNT, CDR2 YENEEA. CDR3 length equals 17 residues. With 0 bases clipped from V and 10 bases from J, the junction kept 15 bases outside the gene matches. CDR3 protein: CASSLDGPATSSGEQFF. The CDR3, as DNA: TGTGCCAGCAGCTTAGACGGGCCTGCGACTAGCTCAGGAGAGCAGTTCTTC.

This chain links TRBV18 with TRBJ1-2; 7 bases are a match to TRBD1. CDR3 length: 15 amino acids. CDR1 is KGHSH and CDR2 is LQKENI in the germline V gene. V shed 6 bases and J 4 bases; nucleotides not matched to a gene: 11. In DNA form, the CDR3 reads TGTGCCAGCTCGGTAGACCGGACAGGCCTCTATGGCTACACCTTC. It specifies CASSVDRTGLYGYTF.

The chain joins TRBV6-5 to TRBJ2-7; perhaps TRBD2 as D (6 bases). CDR3 length equals 13 residues. The V end was cut by 8 bases, the J end by 2 bases, with 13 bases between. Per the germline V gene, CDR1 is MNHEY and CDR2 is SVGAGI. The CDR3 region is CASSFSGAYEQYF. DNA for the CDR3: TGTGCCAGCTCGTTTTCGGGGGCCTACGAGCAGTACTTC.

This chain joins TRBV4-1 and TRBJ2-5; possible D gene TRBD1, 6 bases. The CDR3 length is 13 residues. V was cut by 3 bases and J by 5 bases, with 10 bases left in between. Germline lookup yields CDR1 MGHRA and CDR2 YSYEKL. This chain's CDR3 is CASSHRTAETQYF. CDR3 DNA sequence: TGCGCCAGCAGCCACCGGACAGCGGAGACCCAGTACTTC.

The chain carries TRBV25-1 and TRBJ2-3; tentative D call: TRBD1 (5 bases). CDR1 is MGHDK and CDR2 is SYGVNS in the germline V gene. This CDR3 is 16 amino acids long. V lost 5 bases and J lost 8, with 23 bases in between. The CDR3 region has the DNA TGTGCCAGCAGTTCCCGGATAGGGGTACGTGCAGGTACGCAGTATTTT. Encoded protein: CASSSRIGVRAGTQYF. Looking up the rest from reference TRBV25-1 and TRBJ2-3 gives the full variable domain: EADIYQTPRYLVIGTGKKITLECSQTMGHDKMYWYQQDPGMELHLIHYSYGVNSTEKGDLSSESTVSRIRTEHFPLTLESARPSHTSQYLCASSSRIGVRAGTQYFGPGTRLTVL.

V usage is TRBV28 and J usage is TRBJ1-2; D not certain. The CDR3 has 12 residues. V shed 6 bases and J shed 4 bases, with 9 bases lying between them. The germline gives CDR1 MDHEN, CDR2 SYDVKM. CDR3 protein: CASRLLSYGYTF. As DNA, the CDR3 is TGTGCCAGCAGGCTATTAAGCTATGGCTACACCTTC.

The V gene is TRBV7-2, the J gene TRBJ2-4; possible D gene TRBD1, 5 bases. Germline V lookup: CDR1 SGHTA, CDR2 FQGNSA. V lost 1 base and J 7 bases, leaving 8 bases between the germline ends. This CDR3 region has 13 residues. The CDR3: CASSLVGVNIQYF. The CDR3 DNA reads TGTGCCAGCAGCTTAGTAGGGGTCAACATTCAGTACTTC.

The CDR3 is CASSYGYGGGYTF. CDR3 in DNA: TGTGCCAGCAGCTATGGGTACGGGGGTGGCTACACCTTC. The genes are TRBV6-5 and TRBJ1-2, with D possibly TRBD1 on 5 matching bases. V lost 6 bases and J 7 bases, leaving 15 bases between the germline ends. Germline loops: CDR1 MNHEY, CDR2 SVGAGI. This CDR3 has 13 residues.

This chain joins TRBV5-1 and TRBJ1-1; D is ambiguous. V lost 0 bases to trimming and J lost 1 base, with 4 bases between them. The germline V gene encodes CDR1 SGHRS and CDR2 YFSETQ. The CDR3 has 13 amino acids. The CDR3 spells CASSLGRNTEAFF. CDR3 sequence (DNA): TGCGCCAGCAGCTTGGGGAGGAACACTGAAGCTTTCTTT.

The J gene is TRBJ1-6, the V gene TRBV30; the match to TRBD1 covers 9 bases. The CDR3 spans 13 residues. The junction had 7 bases not matched to a gene; V was cut back by 6 bases and J by 10 bases. Germline V lookup: CDR1 GTSNPN, CDR2 SVGIG (reference sequence). In DNA form, the CDR3 reads TGTGCCTGCAACAGGGGGCTTGGATCACCCCTCCACTTT. Its protein product is CACNRGLGSPLHF. Using reference TRBV30 and TRBJ1-6 for the parts outside the CDR3, the full variable domain is SQTIHQWPATLVQPVGSPLSLECTVEGTSNPNLYWYRQAAGRGLQLLFYSVGIGQISSEVPQNLSASRPQDRQFILSSKKLLLSDSGFYLCACNRGLGSPLHFGNGTRLTVT.